This entry lists 24 T cell receptor beta chains sequenced from one sample in a study of control samples from healthy donors and cancer patients. Measured with immunoSEQ multiplex PCR; TCRdb has only the in-frame clones, and not every one. The sample has some 140,000 clones; approximately 96% are singletons. The material sequenced was blood. These receptors were taken from a man aged 40-55 years in good health.

Points on this clone: One end of the junction varies from germline; a read error may be responsible. The chain joins TRBV7-9 to TRBJ2-7; the match to TRBD1 covers 7 bases. The CDR3 totals 12 residues. Germline V gene sequence: CDR1 SEHNR, CDR2 FQNEAQ (reference sequence). The CDR3 loop is CASSLGTAHQDF. The CDR3 region has the DNA TGTGCCAGCAGCCTAGGGACAGCACATCAGGACTTC.

The CDR3 here is CASSPRRQGAYQPQHF. CDR3 DNA: TGTGCCAGCAGTCCCCGGAGGCAGGGGGCGTATCAGCCCCAGCATTTT. This chain joins TRBV28 and TRBJ1-5, with TRBD1 matching 8 bases. The CDR3 spans 16 residues. J lost 5 bases, V lost 5 bases, and 11 bases had no gene match. Germline V gives CDR1 MDHEN, CDR2 SYDVKM.

The chain joins TRBV24-1 to TRBJ1-5, with 10 bases aligning to TRBD1. The germline gives CDR1 KGHDR, CDR2 SFDVKD. V was pared by 4 bases and J by 5 bases, with 4 bases of the junction left unmatched. The CDR3 spans 15 residues. The CDR3 DNA is TGTGCCACCAGTGAGGCGGGACAGGGGCATCAGCCCCAGCATTTT. It encodes CATSEAGQGHQPQHF.

The chain combines TRBV28 with TRBJ1-4; the D gene is possibly TRBD1 (5 bases). This CDR3 region has 14 residues. The germline gives CDR1 MDHEN, CDR2 SYDVKM. V was clipped by 10 bases and J by 8 bases, with 20 bases between them. CDR3 nucleotides: TGTGCCACCTCAAGCGGCAGGGCCCCCGAAAAACTGTTTTTT. Translating it yields CATSSGRAPEKLFF.

The V call is TRBV5-1, the J call TRBJ2-4; D is undetermined. V lost 0 bases to trimming and J lost 1 base, with 14 bases between them. This CDR3 is 17 amino acids long. In germline, CDR1 is SGHRS, CDR2 YFSETQ. The CDR3 DNA reads as TGCGCCAGCAGCTTGGATCCCAGGCTAAGCGCCAAAAACATTCAGTACTTC. Residues: CASSLDPRLSAKNIQYF.

This chain joins TRBV12-3 or TRBV12-4 and TRBJ1-4; TRBD1 might be the D (6 bases). Trimming took off 6 bases at V and 10 bases at J, with 15 bases between the two ends. This CDR3 is 13 amino acids long. This CDR3 reads CASSRGGPGKLFF. CDR3 sequence (DNA): TGTGCCAGCAGCCGAGGGGGACCCGGAAAACTGTTTTTT.

V usage is TRBV6-6 and J usage is TRBJ1-2; the D gene is possibly TRBD1 (5 bases). Germline CDR1 MNHNY, CDR2 SVGAGI (reference sequence). With 7 bases removed from V and 4 bases from J, the gap between germline ends came to 19 bases. CDR3 length equals 15 residues. The CDR3 sequence is CASNKNQQAFYGYTF. The CDR3 DNA is TGTGCCAGCAACAAGAACCAACAGGCGTTCTATGGCTACACCTTC.

This sequence joins TRBV6-1 and TRBJ1-1; tentative D call: TRBD1 (5 bases). This CDR3 comprises 15 residues. Trimming pared 2 bases from V and 8 bases from J, leaving 18 bases between. Germline V gene lookup returns CDR1 MNHNS and CDR2 SASEGT. CDR3 nucleotides: TGTGCCAGCAGTGAAAGACAGCTAAGGGGAGCGGAAGCTTTCTTT. Translated: CASSERQLRGAEAFF.

CDR3: CASSLSGTAGSPLHF. The CDR3, as DNA: TGTGCCAGTAGTTTATCCGGGACAGCAGGCTCACCCCTCCACTTT. The chain has TRBV19 and TRBJ1-6; the match to TRBD1 covers 7 bases. After removal of 5 bases from V and 10 bases from J, the junction contained 11 bases not matched to a gene. Germline V CDR1 and CDR2: LNHDA, SQIVND (reference sequence). CDR3 length: 15 residues.

This chain joins TRBV6-5 and TRBJ1-1; possibly TRBD1 for D (6 bases). Trimming removed 0 bases from V and 7 bases from J, with 12 bases in between. The germline V gene encodes CDR1 MNHEY and CDR2 SVGAGI. CDR3 length: 14 amino acids. The CDR3 DNA reads as TGTGCCAGCAGTTACTCCCCAGGGGCCATTGAAGCTTTCTTT. It specifies CASSYSPGAIEAFF.

The V call is TRBV7-8, the J call TRBJ1-1; no clear D gene. CDR1 and CDR2 from the germline V gene are SGHVS and FQNEAQ. V was trimmed by 3 bases and J by 2 bases, leaving 7 bases between them. This CDR3 contains 13 residues. CDR3 residues: CASSFELNTEAFF. In DNA form, the CDR3 reads TGTGCCAGCAGCTTCGAGCTAAACACTGAAGCTTTCTTT.

The CDR3 DNA is TGTGCCAGCTCCGAGGGGGCCGCCGCCTATGGCTACACCTTC. Protein: CASSEGAAAYGYTF. V usage is TRBV27 and J usage is TRBJ1-2; 7 bases match TRBD1. Germline values: CDR1 MNHEY, CDR2 SMNVEV (reference sequence). The ends lost 8 bases at V and 4 bases at J; junction bases unmatched: 10. The CDR3 consists of 14 residues.

The sample holds one count of this clone. The rearrangement joins TRBV30 to TRBJ1-6; 9 bases fit TRBD1. With 5 bases clipped from V and 8 bases from J, the junction kept 4 bases outside the gene matches. CDR1 GTSNPN and CDR2 SVGIG come from the germline V gene (reference sequence). The CDR3 is 13 residues long. This CDR3 is CAWGRDRDSPLHF. The CDR3, as DNA: TGTGCCTGGGGCCGGGACAGGGATTCACCCCTCCACTTT. The full variable domain, completed using reference TRBV30 and TRBJ1-6, is SQTIHQWPATLVQPVGSPLSLECTVEGTSNPNLYWYRQAAGRGLQLLFYSVGIGQISSEVPQNLSASRPQDRQFILSSKKLLLSDSGFYLCAWGRDRDSPLHFGNGTRLTVT.

V is TRBV19 and J is TRBJ2-7, with 7 bases lining up with TRBD1. Trimming cost V 5 bases and J 4 bases; bases outside gene matches: 8. The germline V gene encodes CDR1 LNHDA and CDR2 SQIVND (reference sequence). This CDR3 comprises 14 residues. For the CDR3, the DNA is TGTGCCAGTAGTGGTGGCCAGGGGGAGTACGAGCAGTACTTC. Amino acid sequence: CASSGGQGEYEQYF.

This rearrangement joins TRBV7-2 to TRBJ1-4; 10 positions match TRBD1. The CDR3 is 17 residues long. Germline CDR1 and CDR2: SGHTA and FQGNSA. The trim removed 5 bases at V and 5 bases at J, leaving 11 bases unmatched. The CDR3 DNA reads as TGTGCCAGCAGCCTGGGACAGGGGAGGCTCCGGAATGAAAAACTGTTTTTT. The encoded protein is CASSLGQGRLRNEKLFF.

The V and J genes are TRBV4-1 and TRBJ1-4, with D maybe TRBD1 (5 bases). Germline lookup yields CDR1 MGHRA and CDR2 YSYEKL. Between the trimmed V and J ends, which lost 4 bases and 8 bases, there was a span of 20 bases. The CDR3 has 16 residues. The CDR3, as DNA: TGCGCCAGCAGCCCCACGTCCCGGGACCTCAACGAAAAACTGTTTTTT. The encoded protein is CASSPTSRDLNEKLFF.

The chain employs TRBV19 and TRBJ1-4; D ambiguous. Per germline, CDR1 LNHDA and CDR2 SQIVND (reference sequence). The CDR3 extends over 11 amino acids. Trimming cost V 2 bases and J 8 bases, with 3 bases left between them. This chain's CDR3 is CASSIREKLFF. For the CDR3, the DNA is TGTGCCAGTAGTATACGCGAAAAACTGTTTTTT.

The chain carries TRBV12-3 or TRBV12-4 and TRBJ1-1; no firm D call. Trimming took off 1 base at V and 3 bases at J, with 0 bases between the two ends. CDR3 length equals 11 residues. The CDR3 region has the DNA TGTGCCAGCAGTTTAGACACTGAAGCTTTCTTT. It yields the protein CASSLDTEAFF.

The chain recombines TRBV5-6 with TRBJ2-3; D is uncertain. Germline V lookup: CDR1 SGHDT, CDR2 YYEEEE. There are 12 residues in the CDR3. Trimming left V 5 bases short and J 3 bases short, with 7 bases between. The CDR3 reads CASSTQTDTQYF. The CDR3 coding sequence is TGTGCCAGCAGTACACAGACAGATACGCAGTATTTT.

This rearrangement joins TRBV6-2 or TRBV6-3 to TRBJ2-7; D gene ambiguous. CDR3 length: 17 amino acids. The germline gives CDR1 MNHEY, CDR2 SVGEGT. Trimming took off 5 bases at V and 3 bases at J, with 23 bases between the two ends. As DNA, the CDR3 is TGTGCCAGCAGTACTCCCATCCGGGCTGCCCTCGTCTACGAGCAGTACTTC. Translating gives CASSTPIRAALVYEQYF.

This clone was seen just once. V and J are TRBV5-1 and TRBJ2-5; D possibly uses TRBD1 or TRBD2 (5 bases each). The germline V gene has CDR1 SGHRS and CDR2 YFSETQ. This CDR3 is 13 amino acids long. The V gene lost 4 bases and the J gene lost 1 base, with 8 bases spanning the gap. CDR3 sequence reads: CASSHGAQETQYF. CDR3 sequence (DNA): TGCGCCAGCAGCCACGGGGCCCAAGAGACCCAGTACTTC.

The rearrangement uses TRBV9 and TRBJ2-3; 8 positions agree with TRBD2. Germline loops: CDR1 SGDLS, CDR2 YYNGEE. The CDR3 is 15 residues long. The V segment lost 2 bases and the J segment 2 bases; nucleotides outside the gene matches: 4. CDR3 bases: TGTGCCAGCAGCGTCCGCGGGGGGCTCACAGATACGCAGTATTTT. This encodes CASSVRGGLTDTQYF.

On this clone itself: At one of its ends the junction is not consistent with the germline gene, which may arise from a read error. The V and J genes are TRBV6-2 or TRBV6-3 and TRBJ2-7, with 7 nucleotides matching TRBD1. CDR1 is MNHEY, CDR2 SVGEGT, per germline. The CDR3 is made up of 15 amino acids. CDR3 DNA: TGTGCCAGCAATTACGGACAGGCGCCCTCCTACGAGCAGTACTTC. It codes for CASNYGQAPSYEQYF.

The CDR3 nucleotides read TGTGCCAGCTTAGGGACAGTGAACACTGAAGCTTTCTTT. Translated: CASLGTVNTEAFF. The chain is built from TRBV18 and TRBJ1-1; 7 nucleotides match TRBD1. Trimming cost V 7 bases and J 0 bases; bases outside gene matches: 2. The CDR3 is 13 amino acids. Germline V gene data show CDR1 as KGHSH and CDR2 as LQKENI.